This TCR beta chain was captured by sequencing in a study of blood T cell repertoires in COVID-19. Assay: immunoSEQ multiplex PCR; the TCRdb copy retains only in-frame clones and omits some. Of some 49,000 clones listed, roughly 79% are singletons. Per the germline V gene, CDR1 is SGHRS and CDR2 is YFSETQ. The CDR3 runs to 15 residues. The V end lost 8 bases, the J end lost 6 bases, and 23 bases lay between the germline ends. The clonotype was recovered from a woman aged 80 or older with COVID-19, enrolled during active disease. The V call is TRBV5-1, the J call TRBJ1-1; maybe TRBD1 (6 bases). Specimen: peripheral blood. The CDR3 DNA sequence: TGCGCCAGTCAAACCCAGGGGTTCTCGTCCTCTGAAGCTTTCTTT. Translation gives CASQTQGFSSSEAFF.